These T cell receptor beta chains were read from a single sample in a study of blood T cell repertoires in COVID-19. Data came from immunoSEQ multiplex PCR; TCRdb stores just in-frame clones and leaves some out. The repertoire holds fewer than 200,000 clones, around 90% seen once, with about 2.6% in the top ten. Sequencing was done on a sample of peripheral blood. These receptors came from a woman aged 80 or over with COVID-19, enrolled during active disease. CDR3s include the opening cysteine and the closing phenylalanine or tryptophan. A D gene is named only where the DNA matches it firmly.

V: TRBV6-5; D: .; CDR3: CASEDSGNTIYF
V: TRBV28; D: .; CDR3: CASRTRRETQYF
V: TRBV19; D: TRBD1; CDR3: CASSIRQGDNQPQHF
V: TRBV13; D: .; CDR3: CASSLGGSADTQYF
V: TRBV19; D: .; CDR3: CASSIVGSTDTQYF
V: TRBV2; D: .; CDR3: CASRPRFLQPQHF
V: TRBV28; D: .; CDR3: CASSFDSQETQYF
V: TRBV5-1; D: TRBD1; CDR3: CASSLQGLDEKLFF
V: TRBV12-3/TRBV12-4; D: .; CDR3: CASSRPGLDGYTF
V: TRBV7-3; D: TRBD2; CDR3: CASSLRGGVAYEQYF
V: TRBV6-1; D: .; CDR3: CASSEGGTGNTIYF
V: TRBV6-2/TRBV6-3; D: .; CDR3: CASSYPGINTEAFF
V: TRBV24-1; D: TRBD2; CDR3: CAIGLVSGELFF
V: TRBV9; D: .; CDR3: CASSVGENSPLHF
V: TRBV27; D: .; CDR3: CASSPPSDEQYF
V: TRBV15; D: TRBD1; CDR3: CATSSAGGTGAYEQYF
V: TRBV21-1; D: .; CDR3: CASVLCGGGRIKTGLNNEQFF